A selection of T cell receptor beta chains follows, all from one sample in a study of blood T cell repertoires in COVID-19. Method: immunoSEQ multiplex PCR; TCRdb's copy keeps in-frame clones and lacks some. Here the sample spans about 250,000 clones, 87% being singletons. The sample was peripheral blood. The receptors were sampled from a man between 18 and 35 years old with active or convalescent COVID-19. Both conserved end residues are part of each CDR3. The D gene is left open where the match is weak. Clone sizes are given selectively: once, few, many, or a class where the clone is expanded.

j_call | d_call | clone_size | v_call | cdr3_aa | cdr3_nt
TRBJ1-2 | TRBD1 | . | TRBV19 | CASSPGQGAGGYTF | TGTGCCAGTAGTCCGGGACAGGGGGCTGGTGGCTACACCTTC
TRBJ2-7 | . | many | TRBV3-1/TRBV3-2 | CASSPRQGPYEQYF | TGTGCCAGCAGTCCCCGGCAGGGTCCCTACGAGCAGTACTTC
TRBJ2-7 | . | . | TRBV27 | CASSSGSYEQYF | TGTGCCAGCAGTTCGGGCTCCTACGAGCAGTACTTC
TRBJ1-2 | TRBD1 | . | TRBV2 | CASKGGTVPSPYGYTF | TGTGCCAGCAAGGGCGGGACAGTCCCCTCTCCTTATGGCTACACCTTC
TRBJ2-3 | TRBD2 | . | TRBV28 | CATDPSGLTDTQYF | TGTGCCACCGACCCTAGCGGGCTCACAGATACGCAGTATTTT
TRBJ2-3 | TRBD2 | . | TRBV5-1 | CASSLGRLSGGLLDTQYF | TGCGCCAGCAGCTTGGGGAGACTTAGCGGGGGGCTATTGGATACGCAGTATTTT
TRBJ1-5 | TRBD1 | . | TRBV27 | CASGGQAYQPQHF | TGTGCCAGCGGGGGACAGGCCTATCAGCCCCAGCATTTT
TRBJ1-3 | . | . | TRBV30 | CAWRLTVTGNTIYF | TGTGCCTGGAGACTGACAGTTACTGGAAACACCATATATTTT
TRBJ1-5 | . | . | TRBV9 | CASSVRAGRDQPQHF | TGTGCCAGCAGCGTTAGGGCGGGTAGGGATCAGCCCCAGCATTTT
TRBJ2-1 | TRBD2 | once | TRBV4-2 | CASSQDAGGGPDEQFF | TGTGCCAGCAGCCAAGATGCCGGGGGGGGGCCCGATGAGCAGTTCTTC
TRBJ1-5 | . | . | TRBV5-8 | CASSLRVGVQPQHF | TGTGCCAGCAGCTTGCGGGTCGGGGTTCAGCCCCAGCATTTT
TRBJ2-3 | TRBD2 | . | TRBV20-1 | CSASPGLAGRTDTQYF | TGCAGTGCTAGTCCGGGACTAGCGGGACGGACAGATACGCAGTATTTT
TRBJ1-2 | TRBD1 | . | TRBV29-1 | CSQKTGRGYTF | TGCAGCCAAAAGACAGGGCGAGGCTACACCTTC
TRBJ2-5 | . | . | TRBV3-1/TRBV3-2 | CASSQRQGGETQYF | TGTGCCAGCAGCCAAAGGCAGGGGGGCGAGACCCAGTACTTC
TRBJ2-5 | . | once | TRBV19 | CASSGGKTQYF | TGTGCCAGTAGTGGGGGGAAGACCCAGTACTTC
TRBJ2-1 | TRBD2 | . | TRBV7-3 | CASSATSGGSYNEQFF | TGTGCCAGCAGCGCGACTAGCGGGGGTTCCTACAATGAGCAGTTCTTC
TRBJ2-1 | TRBD2 | . | TRBV7-9 | CASSLAGGVPYNEQFF | TGTGCCAGCAGTTTAGCGGGAGGTGTTCCCTACAATGAGCAGTTCTTC
TRBJ1-1 | TRBD1 | . | TRBV29-1 | CSADRAMNTEAFF | TGCAGCGCCGACAGGGCTATGAACACTGAAGCTTTCTTT
TRBJ1-4 | . | . | TRBV30 | CAWSVQSNEKLFF | TGTGCCTGGAGTGTACAGTCGAATGAAAAACTGTTTTTT
TRBJ2-5 | TRBD2 | . | TRBV4-3 | CASSQDLGLAGETQYF | TGCGCCAGCAGCCAAGATCTAGGGCTAGCGGGAGAGACCCAGTACTTC
TRBJ1-1 | . | . | TRBV25-1 | CASSEGGLAKAFF | TGTGCCAGCAGTGAAGGGGGACTTGCCAAAGCTTTCTTT
TRBJ2-7 | TRBD2 | . | TRBV15 | CATSSLADPYEQYF | TGTGCCACCAGCTCGCTAGCGGACCCCTACGAGCAGTACTTC
TRBJ1-1 | . | . | TRBV4-3 | CASSQDTRGNTEAFF | TGCGCCAGCAGCCAGGACACAAGGGGGAACACTGAAGCTTTCTTT
TRBJ1-2 | TRBD1 | few | TRBV15 | CATSRVGIEQGAHGYTF | TGTGCCACCAGCAGAGTGGGGATAGAGCAGGGGGCTCATGGCTACACCTTC
TRBJ2-7 | . | . | TRBV27 | CASSLRGTPAYEQYF | TGTGCCAGCAGTTTACGGGGAACTCCAGCGTACGAGCAGTACTTC
TRBJ2-3 | TRBD1 | . | TRBV24-1 | CATRQGRNTDTQYF | TGTGCCACCAGACAGGGGCGCAACACAGATACGCAGTATTTT
TRBJ2-3 | . | few | TRBV4-3 | CASSQAPESPSTDTQYF | TGCGCCAGCAGCCAAGCCCCTGAGAGTCCTAGCACAGATACGCAGTATTTT
TRBJ1-1 | . | . | TRBV29-1 | CSAGGVVNTEAFF | TGCAGCGCTGGGGGGGTTGTGAACACTGAAGCTTTCTTT
TRBJ1-1 | TRBD1 | . | TRBV20-1 | CSAWDSSEAFF | TGCAGTGCTTGGGACAGTTCTGAAGCTTTCTTT
TRBJ1-4 | . | . | TRBV7-9 | CASSLTVATNEKLFF | TGTGCCAGCAGCTTGACAGTTGCAACTAATGAAAAACTGTTTTTT
TRBJ1-1 | TRBD1 | . | TRBV5-1 | CASSRGQGNTEAFF | TGCGCCAGCAGCAGGGGACAGGGGAACACTGAAGCTTTCTTT
TRBJ1-1 | . | . | TRBV20-1 | CSASRGEKETEAFF | TGCAGTGCTAGTCGGGGTGAAAAAGAAACTGAAGCTTTCTTT
TRBJ2-5 | TRBD2 | . | TRBV3-1/TRBV3-2 | CASSQEWGGEETQYF | TGTGCCAGCAGCCAAGAATGGGGGGGGGAAGAGACCCAGTACTTC
TRBJ2-2 | TRBD2 | . | TRBV9 | CASSVTSGRAGELFF | TGTGCCAGCAGCGTTACTAGCGGGAGGGCCGGGGAGCTGTTTTTT
TRBJ2-1 | TRBD2 | . | TRBV27 | CASSPTSGRAFEFF | TGTGCCAGCAGTCCCACTAGCGGGAGGGCCTTTGAGTTCTTC
TRBJ2-3 | TRBD2 | . | TRBV5-4 | CASSVRGGGADTQYF | TGTGCCAGCAGCGTCCGGGGGGGCGGCGCAGATACGCAGTATTTT
TRBJ2-2 | TRBD2 | . | TRBV27 | CASRVRDYDTGELFF | TGTGCCAGCAGAGTCCGGGACTATGACACCGGGGAGCTGTTTTTT
TRBJ1-1 | TRBD1 | . | TRBV5-1 | CASSPLQGANTEAFF | TGCGCCAGCAGCCCATTACAGGGGGCGAACACTGAAGCTTTCTTT
TRBJ2-1 | TRBD1 | . | TRBV3-1/TRBV3-2 | CASSHYRDRGLRYNEQFF | TGTGCCAGCAGCCACTACCGGGACAGGGGGCTCCGCTACAATGAGCAGTTCTTC
TRBJ2-3 | . | once | TRBV10-3 | CAISEGLTDTQYF | TGTGCCATCAGTGAGGGACTAACAGATACGCAGTATTTT
TRBJ1-1 | . | . | TRBV6-2/TRBV6-3 | CASSSSREAFF | TGTGCCAGCAGTTCGTCTAGGGAAGCTTTCTTT
TRBJ1-1 | TRBD1 | . | TRBV6-2/TRBV6-3 | CASSAPTGVAFF | TGTGCCAGCAGCGCTCCAACAGGGGTGGCTTTCTTT
TRBJ2-1 | TRBD2 | . | TRBV27 | CASSRLAGPNEQFF | TGTGCCAGCAGTCGACTAGCGGGACCCAATGAGCAGTTCTTC
TRBJ1-1 | . | . | TRBV5-6 | CASSPGTFMNTEAFF | TGTGCCAGCAGCCCAGGGACATTCATGAACACTGAAGCTTTCTTT
TRBJ2-1 | . | . | TRBV2 | CASSEAAEEFF | TGTGCCAGCAGTGAAGCGGCAGAAGAGTTCTTC
TRBJ1-2 | . | . | TRBV20-1 | CSASPRVYGYTF | TGCAGTGCTAGTCCCAGGGTCTATGGCTACACCTTC
TRBJ2-1 | . | few | TRBV9 | CASSVGTSPGSYNEQFF | TGTGCCAGCAGCGTGGGTACTAGCCCGGGCTCCTACAATGAGCAGTTCTTC
TRBJ1-2 | . | . | TRBV5-7 | CASSLDREKLRNYGYTF | TGTGCCAGCAGCTTGGACAGGGAGAAGCTGAGGAACTATGGCTACACCTTC
TRBJ1-1 | . | . | TRBV7-2 | CASSPVQGRGTEAFF | TGTGCCAGCAGCCCAGTTCAGGGAAGGGGCACTGAAGCTTTCTTT
TRBJ1-5 | . | . | TRBV7-2 | CASSFFHGGNQPQHF | TGTGCCAGCAGCTTTTTTCACGGAGGCAATCAGCCCCAGCATTTT
TRBJ2-5 | TRBD2 | . | TRBV6-5 | CASSPIAGGETQYF | TGTGCCAGCAGTCCGATAGCGGGAGGAGAGACCCAGTACTTC
TRBJ1-3 | . | . | TRBV28 | CASSSIRSSRVESGNTIYF | TGTGCCAGCAGCTCCATAAGGTCGAGCCGGGTCGAATCTGGAAACACCATATATTTT
TRBJ2-1 | TRBD2 | once | TRBV9 | CASSVASRMGSGLAGSGEQFF | TGTGCCAGCAGCGTAGCCTCAAGGATGGGGTCGGGACTAGCGGGGAGCGGTGAGCAGTTCTTC
TRBJ2-2 | . | . | TRBV18 | CASSPPKTNTGELFF | TGTGCCAGCTCACCACCTAAGACTAACACCGGGGAGCTGTTTTTT
TRBJ2-7 | TRBD2 | . | TRBV28 | CASSPSSGPYEQYF | TGTGCCAGCAGTCCGTCTAGCGGACCCTACGAGCAGTACTTC